The table lists the clone carrying this T cell receptor (beta chain) with a few counts. What it binds is unknown. The CDR3 length is 10 residues. Between the trimmed V and J ends, which lost 6 bases and 5 bases, there was a span of 7 bases. Germline V gene lookup returns CDR1 SQVTM and CDR2 ANQGSEA. This record belongs to a study of CD8+ T cells in alopecia areata. Study-level findings and limits: Scalp sequencing captures resident alphabeta T cells of normal skin too.

As part of sample collection, lesional scalp punch biopsies and peripheral blood were taken from alopecia areata patients. cDNA serving as the sequencing template came from extracted, reverse transcribed RNA. Measured with immunoSEQ multiplex PCR; TCRdb has only the in-frame clones, and not every one. The table shows 130,000 or so clones, with around 49% occurring only once. V gene TRBV29-1 combines with J gene TRBJ2-5; the D is unclear. The sequence was collected from a human donor with alopecia areata. Sequencing used CD8+ T cells sorted from blood, obtained at week 0. The CDR3 DNA is TGCAGCGTCCACCGGGAGACCCAGTACTTC. This translates into CSVHRETQYF.